This T cell receptor beta chain was captured by sequencing in a study of blood T cells in healthy people across ages. Study-level information: About one barcoded beta molecule per two T cells came from capture by template switching.

This clonotype was picked up a small number of times. Combining a sample-barcoded 5' primer with a J-beta primer mix, a second PCR ran for 7 to 11 cycles. TCRdb re-analysed the 5' RACE reads in MiXCR, keeping a single row per CDR3 protein. Here the sample spans approximately 1.5 million distinct CDR3 sequences, roughly 43% being singletons. Germline values: CDR1 LGHNA, CDR2 YSLEER. The CDR3 length is 13 residues. The germline V and J ends were trimmed by 4 bases and 4 bases, with 8 bases remaining between them. The receptor was derived from a woman younger than 35 in good health. The gene calls are TRBV4-3 and TRBJ2-1; D is ambiguous. Specimen: blood. CDR3 amino acids: CASSRLRYNEQFF. CDR3 coding DNA: TGCGCCAGCAGCCGCTTGCGGTACAATGAGCAGTTCTTC.